A single TCR beta chain is shown here with its context. Recruits, aged about 18 to 100 years, lived in some 25 US areas. These data come from a study of blood T cell repertoires in COVID-19. Overall study context: T cells, B-cell-depleted T cells, or PBMCs provided the cDNA or gDNA that served as material.

CDR3 length equals 17 residues. In germline, CDR1 is MNHEY, CDR2 SMNVEV (reference sequence). V trimming: 3 bases; J trimming: 10 bases; junction bases outside the gene matches: 15. The protocol was immunoSEQ multiplex PCR, while the TCRdb copy is restricted to in-frame clones and leaves out a portion. The sample holds around 130,000 clones; 86% are singletons and the top ten take about 2.5%. The specimen sequenced was PBMCs or T cells enriched from blood (not recorded which). The chain recombines TRBV27 with TRBJ1-6; 7 positions match TRBD1. The TCR sequence derives from a woman aged 45 to 65 who had recovered from COVID-19. The CDR3 DNA reads as TGTGCCAGCAGTTTGACCTTGGACAGGCCGCGGTTGTCACCCCTCCACTTT. Protein sequence: CASSLTLDRPRLSPLHF.